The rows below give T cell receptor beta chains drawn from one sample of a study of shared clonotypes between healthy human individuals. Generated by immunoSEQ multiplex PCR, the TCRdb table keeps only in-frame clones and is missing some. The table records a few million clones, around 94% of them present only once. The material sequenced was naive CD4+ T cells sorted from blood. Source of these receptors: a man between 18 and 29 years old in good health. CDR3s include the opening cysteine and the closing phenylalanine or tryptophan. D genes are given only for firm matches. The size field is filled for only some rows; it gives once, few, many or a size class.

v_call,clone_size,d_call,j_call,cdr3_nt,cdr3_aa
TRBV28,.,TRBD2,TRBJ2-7,TGTGCCAGCAGTTTGCTACTATTAGCGGGGGGGCCAAACTCCTACGAGCAGTACTTC,CASSLLLLAGGPNSYEQYF
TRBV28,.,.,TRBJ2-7,TGTGCCAGCATGTCCAGGGCCTACGAGCAGTACTTC,CASMSRAYEQYF
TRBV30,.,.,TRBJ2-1,TGTGCCTGGAGTGCACCCAGTACGTCCTGGACAGCGAACAATGAGCAGTTCTTC,CAWSAPSTSWTANNEQFF
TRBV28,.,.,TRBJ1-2,TGTGCCAGCAGTTTAAAGTTTGCCTATGGCTACACCTTC,CASSLKFAYGYTF
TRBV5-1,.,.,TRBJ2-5,TGCGCCAGCAGCTTGGCCGCCGGGAGTCAAGAGACCCAGTACTTC,CASSLAAGSQETQYF
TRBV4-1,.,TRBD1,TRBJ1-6,TGCGCCAGCAGCCGAACCGGGACAGGGGATTCACCCCTCCACTTT,CASSRTGTGDSPLHF
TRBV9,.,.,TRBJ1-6,TGTGCCAGCAGCGTAAGTTCCTATAATTCACCCCTCCACTTT,CASSVSSYNSPLHF
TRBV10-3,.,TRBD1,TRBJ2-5,TGTGCCATCAGCCCGACAGGGGGCGTAGGACAAGAGACCCAGTACTTC,CAISPTGGVGQETQYF
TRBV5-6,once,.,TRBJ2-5,TGTGCCAGCAGGTGGGATGGGAAAGGGCAAGAGACCCAGTACTTC,CASRWDGKGQETQYF
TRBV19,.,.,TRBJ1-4,TGTGCCAGTAGTATTCAGTCCGCAACTAATGAAAAACTGTTTTTT,CASSIQSATNEKLFF
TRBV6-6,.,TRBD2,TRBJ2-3,TGTGCCAGCAGTCTGGGACTAGCGGGTATTGATACGCAGTATTTT,CASSLGLAGIDTQYF
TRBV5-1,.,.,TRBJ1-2,TGCGCCAGCAGCTCCCGGGGGGACTATGGCTACACCTTC,CASSSRGDYGYTF
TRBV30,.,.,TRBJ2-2,TGTGCCTGGAAAACAGGCGGGACCAACACCGGGGAGCTGTTTTTT,CAWKTGGTNTGELFF
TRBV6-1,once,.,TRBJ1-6,TGTGCCAGCAGTGAAAGTCGTTTGTTGGTGACAGGCTTTAATTCACCCCTCCACTTT,CASSESRLLVTGFNSPLHF
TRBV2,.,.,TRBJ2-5,TGTGCCAGCAGTCAAATGTCGACCCAGCGAGAGACCCAGTACTTC,CASSQMSTQRETQYF
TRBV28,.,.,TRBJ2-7,TGTGCCAGCAGTTCGGGACGTCCGGCGACCTACGAGCAGTACTTC,CASSSGRPATYEQYF
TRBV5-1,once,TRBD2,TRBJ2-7,TGCGCCAGCAGCTTGGAGGGAGGGACCTACGAGCAGTACTTC,CASSLEGGTYEQYF
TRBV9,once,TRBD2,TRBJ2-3,TGTGCCAGCAGCGTGGGGCTAGCGGGAACTAGCACAGATACGCAGTATTTT,CASSVGLAGTSTDTQYF
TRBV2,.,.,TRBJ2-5,TGTGCCAGCAGTAAGGAAGTACAAGAGACCCAGTACTTC,CASSKEVQETQYF
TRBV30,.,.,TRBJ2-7,TGTGCCTGGAGTACGGGACTCGCGGGGAGCGAGCAGTACTTC,CAWSTGLAGSEQYF
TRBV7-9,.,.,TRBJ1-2,TGTGCCAGCAGCCGACAGCAGCCCTACTATGGCTACACCTTC,CASSRQQPYYGYTF
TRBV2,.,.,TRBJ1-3,TGTGCCAGCACCCGGGGTATCGGAAACACCATATATTTT,CASTRGIGNTIYF
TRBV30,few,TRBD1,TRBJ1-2,TGTGCCTGGAGTGTAGACAGGGCGATACGGGGCTACACCTTC,CAWSVDRAIRGYTF
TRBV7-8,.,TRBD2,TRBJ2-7,TGTGCCAGCAGCTTAGTGGGGGGGATTACCGCCGAGCAGTACTTC,CASSLVGGITAEQYF
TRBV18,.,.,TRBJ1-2,TGTGCCAGCTCACTTTTAGGGGATGGCTACACCTTC,CASSLLGDGYTF
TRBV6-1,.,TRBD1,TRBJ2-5,TGTGCCAGCAGGTCCAGGGGGATCCAGACCCAGTACTTC,CASRSRGIQTQYF
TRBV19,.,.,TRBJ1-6,TGTGCCAGTAGTAAACAGGAGGGTAATTCACCCCTCCACTTT,CASSKQEGNSPLHF
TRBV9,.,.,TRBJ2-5,TGTGCCAGCAGCGTAGGGGCCGCAGTCGCGGAGACCCAGTACTTC,CASSVGAAVAETQYF
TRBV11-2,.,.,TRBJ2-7,TGTGCCAGCAGCTTAGCAGGATGGTCCCCCTTGGGGCCTTACGAGCAGTACTTC,CASSLAGWSPLGPYEQYF
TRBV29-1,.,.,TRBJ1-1,TGCAGCGTTGGGAGGGGCTGGGACACTGAAGCTTTCTTT,CSVGRGWDTEAFF
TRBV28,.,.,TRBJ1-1,TGTGCCAGCAGGAGAGGGGGGTACACTGAAGCTTTCTTT,CASRRGGYTEAFF
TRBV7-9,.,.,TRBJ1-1,TGTGCCAGCAGCTTAGGAGAGTTGTACACTGAAGCTTTCTTT,CASSLGELYTEAFF
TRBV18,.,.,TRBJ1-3,TGTGCCAGCTCACCACAGGACCTTCCTGGAAACACCATATATTTT,CASSPQDLPGNTIYF
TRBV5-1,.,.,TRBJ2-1,TGCGCCAGCCCCGAACGGTGGGAGCAGTTCTTC,CASPERWEQFF
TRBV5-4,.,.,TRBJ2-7,TGTGCCAGCAGCTGGGGCAAGCGGCTATCCTACGAGCAGTACTTC,CASSWGKRLSYEQYF
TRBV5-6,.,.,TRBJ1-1,TGTGCCAGCAGCTATCCAGAGTATGGGACTGAAGCTTTCTTT,CASSYPEYGTEAFF
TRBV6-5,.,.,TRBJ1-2,TGTGCCAGCAGTTACGGGGTTGAGGGTGGCTACACCTTC,CASSYGVEGGYTF
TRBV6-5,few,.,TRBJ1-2,TGTGCCAGCAGTTACTTAACAGGGAGCACCTACTTC,CASSYLTGSTYF
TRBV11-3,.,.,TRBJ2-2,TGTGCCAGCAGCCTTTCGGGGTGGGACGCGAACACCGGGGAGCTGTTTTTT,CASSLSGWDANTGELFF
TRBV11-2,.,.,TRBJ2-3,TGTGCCAGCAGCATCCTAGTTACTGGGGTTTCGGCAGATACGCAGTATTTT,CASSILVTGVSADTQYF
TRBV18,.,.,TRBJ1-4,TGTGCCAGCTCACCCGTTCAGGACGTAGAACTGTTTTTT,CASSPVQDVELFF
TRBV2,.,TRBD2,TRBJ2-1,TGTGCCAGCAGTCGACTAGCGGGACCCGGCGCCAATGAGCAGTTCTTC,CASSRLAGPGANEQFF
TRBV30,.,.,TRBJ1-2,TGTGCCTGGAGGTCGGGGACCTATGGCTACACCTTC,CAWRSGTYGYTF
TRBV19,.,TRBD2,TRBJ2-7,TGTGCCAGTAGTAAGGCGGCTAGCGGGAGCAACGAGCAGTACTTC,CASSKAASGSNEQYF
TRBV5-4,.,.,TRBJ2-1,TGTGCCAGCAGCTTGGGGGCGGCTGGGGGGAGCTCCTACAATGAGCAGTTCTTC,CASSLGAAGGSSYNEQFF
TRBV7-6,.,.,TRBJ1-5,TGTGCCAGCAGCCTCCAACCGATAAATCAGCCCCAGCATTTT,CASSLQPINQPQHF
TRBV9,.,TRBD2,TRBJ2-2,TGTGCCAGCAGTGAAGGGGGACTAGCGGAATACTGGAACACCGGGGAGCTGTTTTTT,CASSEGGLAEYWNTGELFF
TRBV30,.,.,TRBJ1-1,TGTGCCTGGAGTTCAGCCACGACTGAAGCTTTCTTT,CAWSSATTEAFF
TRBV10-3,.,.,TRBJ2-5,TGTGCCACCCAAGGGTCCGGGGTGATCCAGTACTTC,CATQGSGVIQYF
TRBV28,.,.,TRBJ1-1,TGTGCCAGCAGTTTAGGTTCGAGCGTGGGGGGCACTGAAGCTTTCTTT,CASSLGSSVGGTEAFF